This T cell receptor beta chain was obtained from a study of blood T cell repertoires in COVID-19 (dated by TCRdb to the early 2020s). Regarding the research as a whole: Samples covering the acute and convalescent phases of COVID-19 were provided by collaborators in the United States, Italy and Spain. The material from the prospective study consisted of cDNA or gDNA derived from T cells, B-cell-depleted T cells, or PBMCs. The dataset comprised deeply sampled blood TCRbeta repertoires from subjects exposed to, actively infected with, or recovered from COVID-19. The repertoires were made available in a free public database intended to serve as a resource for research on the immune response to SARS-CoV-2. Samples were obtained from the ongoing ImmuneRACE study (first 160 participants) and from over 1,000 subjects provided by 6 global collaborators. A de-identified subject ID, COVID-19 status, age in years and sex were almost always included in the sample metadata. Where available, HLA class I and class II types were taken from metadata supplied by the sample provider and were not determined by assay-based typing.

Of note for this clone: The clone's antigen remains unknown. No much larger clone exists at a distance of one base, and base qualities are not known.

The immunoSEQ Assay, a bias-controlled multiplex PCR, was used to amplify TCRbeta CDR3 regions from genomic DNA. As for the authors' bioinformatics: Within the assay, amplification of reference gene primers was used to estimate how many nucleated cells each sample contained. Sequence reads were collapsed and filtered to measure the absolute abundance of every unique TCRbeta CDR3 rearrangement. For each sample, productive Simpson clonality was calculated as the square root of Simpson's diversity index over productive rearrangements. TCRdb holds this immuneACCESS table with in-frame rearrangements only. Some clones are missing; in checked studies, unresolved V genes explain under half, and the rest has no known cause. V, J and clone size reflect that table, while D and trimming were determined from the DNA. The sample table contains around 220,000 clones; only one count was recorded for about 84% of them. Roughly 7.6% of the sample comes from the top ten.

The CDR3 runs 16 residues from the cysteine to the phenylalanine. Only the CDR3 portion is preserved as DNA: 48 bases, with reading frame beginning at the first base. The germline V gene encodes CDR1 SGHRS and CDR2 YFSETQ. Unmatched junction bases come to 5, with V trimmed by 0 bases and J by 2 bases. What the authors observed across the whole study: Clinical and demographic metadata were provided uncurated, with the amount varying by source and participant.

At one collaborating source in Seattle, patients were enrolled during active infection and were followed longitudinally through the course of disease. The collaborating institutions used their own protocols to collect whole blood in K2EDTA tubes. Collaborator samples were shipped for TCRbeta analysis as frozen whole blood, isolated PBMCs, or DNA extracted from either sample type. This clonotype originated in a woman aged 80 or older with COVID-19, enrolled during active disease. Sequenced input: peripheral blood. The V gene is TRBV5-1 and the J gene is TRBJ2-3, and TRBD2 matches 8 of the central bases. The CDR3 has the sequence CASSLGRGDHTDTQYF. The base sequence is TGCGCCAGCAGCTTGGGGCGGGGGGACCACACAGATACGCAGTATTTT.